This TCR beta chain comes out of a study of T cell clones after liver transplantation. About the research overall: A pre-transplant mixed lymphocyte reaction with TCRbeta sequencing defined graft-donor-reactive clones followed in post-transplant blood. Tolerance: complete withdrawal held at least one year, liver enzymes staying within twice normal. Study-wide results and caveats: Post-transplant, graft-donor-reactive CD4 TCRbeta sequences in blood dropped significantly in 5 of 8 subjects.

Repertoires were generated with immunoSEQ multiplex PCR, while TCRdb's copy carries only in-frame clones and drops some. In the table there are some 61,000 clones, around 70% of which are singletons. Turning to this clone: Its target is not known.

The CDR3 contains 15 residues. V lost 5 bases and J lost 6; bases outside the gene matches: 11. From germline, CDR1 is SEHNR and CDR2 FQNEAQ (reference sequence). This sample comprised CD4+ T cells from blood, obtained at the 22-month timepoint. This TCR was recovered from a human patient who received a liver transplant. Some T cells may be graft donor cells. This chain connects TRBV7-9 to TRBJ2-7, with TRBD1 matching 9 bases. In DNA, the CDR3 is TGTGCCAGCAGCATCCCCGGGACAGGGTCGTCCGAGCAGTACTTC. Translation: CASSIPGTGSSEQYF.